The 13 T cell receptor beta chains below were found in one sample sequenced in a study of blood T cells in healthy people across ages. Sample-barcoded 5' priming and a J-beta primer mix drove a second PCR of roughly 6 to 12 cycles. In TCRdb, the 5' RACE reads were re-called with MiXCR into one record per CDR3 protein. The sample holds 850,000 or so distinct CDR3 sequences, about 28% seen once. Sequences were obtained from blood. These receptors were collected from an elderly woman in good health.

This clonotype was counted at least ten times. V usage is TRBV12-3 or TRBV12-4 and J usage is TRBJ2-5; D tentatively reads TRBD1 or TRBD2 (6 bases each). V was shortened by 5 bases and J by 4 bases, with 14 bases between the two germline ends. The CDR3 runs 14 residues. CDR3 loop: CASSLQGGRETQYF. CDR3 in DNA: TGTGCCAGCAGTCTACAGGGAGGTCGAGAGACCCAGTACTTC.

On this clonotype: This sequence may be a read error, since a much larger clone differs from it by one base. The chain recombines TRBV21-1 with TRBJ2-5; the D segment call TRBD2 is taken from the table without a DNA check. TRBV21-1 is marked as a pseudogene. This CDR3 has 24 residues. The CDR3 nucleotides read TGTGCCAGCAGCAAAATCTTTAGTCACAGCCCAGGCCCCTATAGCGGGGGGGCGCAAGAGACCCAGGACTTC. It codes for CASSKIFSHSPGPYSGGAQETQDF.

This clonotype showed up just a few times. The genes are TRBV24-1 and TRBJ2-3; 9 bases line up with TRBD1. After removal of 2 bases from V and 2 bases from J, the junction contained 7 bases not matched to a gene. Germline V gene lookup returns CDR1 KGHDR and CDR2 SFDVKD. The CDR3 is made up of 17 amino acids. The CDR3 spells CATSDSTGGIYTDTQYF. The CDR3 DNA is TGTGCCACCAGTGATTCCACAGGGGGCATCTACACAGATACGCAGTATTTT.

This clonotype was observed at least ten times. The V call is TRBV20-1, the J call TRBJ2-3, with no clear D. V gave up 0 bases and J gave up 6 bases, with 10 bases separating them. The CDR3 totals 13 residues. Per the germline V gene, CDR1 is DFQATT and CDR2 is SNEGSKA (reference sequence). The CDR3 region has the DNA TGCAGTGCTAGAGACCCCCAAAGGGATACGCAGTATTTT. Its translation is CSARDPQRDTQYF.

The chain has TRBV7-9 and TRBJ2-6; D unresolved. The CDR3 contains 16 residues. Trimming shortened V by 4 bases and J by 4 bases, and 14 bases separated the two germline ends. The germline CDR1 and CDR2 sequences are SEHNR and FQNEAQ (reference sequence). This CDR3 is CASSSDPPAGANVLTF. The CDR3 coding sequence is TGTGCCAGCAGCTCTGACCCCCCGGCCGGGGCCAACGTCCTGACTTTC.

This clonotype occurred many times. V gene TRBV5-4 combines with J gene TRBJ2-7, with a weak D call TRBD2 (5 bases). Per germline, CDR1 SGHNT and CDR2 YYREEE (reference sequence). V was shortened by 5 bases and J by 7 bases, with 13 bases between the two germline ends. This CDR3 is built from 12 residues. CDR3 sequence reads: CASSRHTGEQYF. Written as DNA, the CDR3 is TGTGCCAGCAGTCGACACACGGGAGAGCAGTACTTC. Combining the CDR3 with reference TRBV5-4 and TRBJ2-7 gives the whole variable domain ETGVTQSPTHLIKTRGQQVTLRCSSQSGHNTVSWYQQALGQGPQFIFQYYREEENGRGNFPPRFSGLQFPNYSSELNVNALELDDSALYLCASSRHTGEQYFGPGTRLTVT.

This clonotype was recorded many times. V and J are TRBV7-2 and TRBJ2-3; the D gene is possibly TRBD1 (5 bases). CDR1 and CDR2 from the germline V gene are SGHTA and FQGNSA. The CDR3 is 18 residues long. V was pared by 0 bases and J by 1 base, with 17 bases between. The CDR3 loop is CASSLAPFVKGGTDTQYF. The CDR3, as DNA: TGTGCCAGCAGCTTAGCTCCCTTCGTAAAAGGGGGCACAGATACGCAGTATTTT.

About this clonotype: One end of the junction does not line up with germline, which may come from a read error. The J gene is TRBJ1-6, the V gene TRBV6-1, with a possible D match to TRBD1 (5 bases). CDR1 is MNHNS and CDR2 is SASEGT in the germline V gene. The CDR3 runs 13 residues. CDR3 region: CASREGVNSPLHF. The CDR3 DNA follows: TGTGCCAGCAGGGAAGGGGTTAATTCACCCCTCCACTTT.

As regards this clonotype: A much bigger clone sits one base away, suggesting this may be a read error. The rearrangement uses TRBV12-3 or TRBV12-4 and TRBJ2-7; 11 bases are shared with TRBD1. The CDR3 has 13 residues. The junction had 2 bases not matched to a gene; V was cut back by 4 bases and J by 6 bases. The CDR3 DNA reads as TGTGCCAGCAGTTGGACAGGGGGCGGCGAGCAGTACTTC. It encodes CASSWTGGGEQYF.

The sample holds many counts of this clonotype. The DNA for the CDR3 is TGTGCCAGCAGCCGGGGTTTAAGAACAGATACGCAGTATTTT. It yields the protein CASSRGLRTDTQYF. The genes are TRBV7-2 and TRBJ2-3, with D maybe TRBD2 (5 bases). Germline CDR1 SGHTA, CDR2 FQGNSA. Trimming stripped 5 bases from V and 3 bases from J, with 12 bases between. The CDR3 is 14 amino acids.

In this sample, this clonotype turned up once. Possible read error: a much larger clone is one base away. The chain has TRBV6-2 or TRBV6-3 and TRBJ2-7; 8 nucleotides match TRBD1. The J call may be faulty, since TRBJ2-5 better matches the DNA end. This CDR3 spans 15 amino acids. Germline-derived CDR1 and CDR2 are MNHEY and SVGEGT. CDR3 sequence: CASGTRQGLGETQYF. DNA of the CDR3: TGTGCCAGCGGTACAAGACAGGGGCTTGGAGAGACCCAGTACTTC.

This clonotype was picked up many times. The CDR3, as DNA: TGTGCCAGCAGAGGTGAGGGGACAGGGAAGAACGAGCAGTACTTC. Translating gives CASRGEGTGKNEQYF. The chain recombines TRBV28 with TRBJ2-7; 9 positions match TRBD1. Germline trimming cut 6 bases from V and 5 bases from J; bases unmatched to any gene: 11. This CDR3 contains 15 residues. CDR1 and CDR2 (germline): MDHEN, SYDVKM.

CDR3 region: CASERLAVETGELFF. The CDR3 DNA is TGTGCCAGCGAACGACTAGCAGTTGAGACCGGGGAGCTGTTTTTT. V gene TRBV7-2 combines with J gene TRBJ2-2; 7 positions match TRBD2. This CDR3 spans 15 amino acids. V lost 8 bases and J lost 5; bases outside the gene matches: 11. From germline, CDR1 is SGHTA and CDR2 FQGNSA.